A single sample gave rise to the 27 T cell receptor beta chains below, sequenced in a study of blood T cell repertoires in COVID-19. TCRdb keeps only in-frame clones here, not all; method: immunoSEQ multiplex PCR. The repertoire holds over 50,000 clones, with roughly 80% as singletons. Specimen: PBMCs or T cells enriched from blood (not recorded which). These TCRs come from a woman between 35 and 50 years old with acute COVID-19.

The chain carries TRBV6-5 and TRBJ1-1; D unclear. Trimming left V 1 base short and J 7 bases short, with 4 bases between. Looked up from germline, CDR1 is MNHEY and CDR2 is SVGAGI. This CDR3 has 11 residues. Written as DNA, the CDR3 is TGTGCCAGCAGTTACTTCAATGAAGCTTTCTTT. Translation gives CASSYFNEAFF.

This clone was seen more than once but under ten times. This chain's CDR3 is CASSTLAGTDTQYF. CDR3 coding DNA: TGTGCCAGTAGTACTTTAGCGGGCACAGATACGCAGTATTTT. The chain combines TRBV19 with TRBJ2-3; tentative D call: TRBD2 (6 bases). Trimming took 4 bases from V and 1 from J, leaving 9 bases between them. Germline lookup yields CDR1 LNHDA and CDR2 SQIVND (reference sequence). The CDR3 runs to 14 residues. The variable domain in full, with the rest retrieved from reference TRBV19 and TRBJ2-3, is DGGITQSPKYLFRKEGQNVTLSCEQNLNHDAMYWYRQDPGQGLRLIYYSQIVNDFQKGDIAEGYSVSREKKESFPLTVTSAQKNPTAFYLCASSTLAGTDTQYFGPGTRLTVL.

In its sample, this clone is medium-sized. This chain uses TRBV6-4 with TRBJ2-1, with D possibly matching TRBD2 (6 bases). The CDR3 covers 14 residues. V was cut by 4 bases and J by 6 bases, with 13 bases left in between. Germline V lookup: CDR1 MRHNA, CDR2 SNTAGT. CDR3 loop: CASSVAGSVNEQFF. The CDR3, as DNA: TGTGCCAGCAGTGTTGCGGGGTCGGTCAATGAGCAGTTCTTC.

This clone was counted only a few times. The chain combines TRBV29-1 with TRBJ2-5; 8 nucleotides line up with TRBD2. Trimming cost V 7 bases and J 2 bases; bases outside gene matches: 6. Looked up from germline, CDR1 is SQVTM and CDR2 is ANQGSEA. The CDR3 spans 13 residues. CDR3 loop: CSAGRVIQETQYF. The CDR3 region has the DNA TGCAGCGCCGGGAGGGTTATACAAGAGACCCAGTACTTC.

A remark on this clone: Other DNA sequences in this sample translate to the same CDR3. The chain recombines TRBV28 with TRBJ1-2; D is unresolved. The CDR3 extends over 12 amino acids. Trimming took 6 bases from V and 2 from J, leaving 7 bases between them. From germline, CDR1 is MDHEN and CDR2 SYDVKM. Here the CDR3 reads CASSPGNYGYTF. CDR3 nucleotides: TGTGCCAGCAGCCCCGGGAACTATGGCTACACCTTC.

The chain has TRBV10-3 and TRBJ2-3; 11 bases line up with TRBD2. From germline, CDR1 is ENHRY and CDR2 SYGVKD. V trimming: 6 bases; J trimming: 3 bases; junction bases outside the gene matches: 11. CDR3 length: 17 residues. CDR3 nucleotides: TGTGCCATCAGAAAAGCCTCTAGCGGGGGGATAACAGATACGCAGTATTTT. Protein product: CAIRKASSGGITDTQYF.

The chain joins TRBV24-1 to TRBJ2-1; D gene uncertain. CDR1 and CDR2 (germline): KGHDR, SFDVKD. This CDR3 is built from 11 residues. Trimming left V 5 bases short and J 7 bases short, with 5 bases between. CDR3 nucleotide sequence: TGTGCCACCAGTGGCAGTAATGAGCAGTTCTTC. This gives the protein CATSGSNEQFF.

This clone was recorded once. CDR3 in amino acids: CASSLDRPWDEQFF. CDR3 DNA: TGTGCCAGCAGTCTGGACAGGCCCTGGGATGAGCAGTTCTTC. The V gene is TRBV2, the J gene TRBJ2-1; 7 bases match TRBD1. Germline trimming cut 5 bases from V and 8 bases from J; bases unmatched to any gene: 9. Germline CDR1 is SNHLY and CDR2 is FYNNEI. The CDR3 covers 14 residues.

The gene calls are TRBV7-9 and TRBJ2-7; TRBD2 is a possible D gene (7 bases). The germline gives CDR1 SEHNR, CDR2 FQNEAQ (reference sequence). CDR3 length: 16 amino acids. Trimming pared 0 bases from V and 9 bases from J, leaving 21 bases between. In DNA, the CDR3 is TGTGCCAGCAGCTTAGCGGGGGGGGGCCACCCCGTTGGGCAGTACTTC. This encodes CASSLAGGGHPVGQYF.

CDR3 DNA sequence: TGTGCCAGCAGTGGACAGGGGTTGGGCACTGAAGCTTTCTTT. Protein product: CASSGQGLGTEAFF. The J gene is TRBJ1-1, the V gene TRBV27; TRBD1 agrees at 9 bases. Germline loops: CDR1 MNHEY, CDR2 SMNVEV (reference sequence). CDR3 length equals 14 residues. After removal of 5 bases from V and 4 bases from J, the junction contained 5 bases not matched to a gene.

The V gene is TRBV14, the J gene TRBJ1-3; 7 bases fit TRBD1. The J segment lost 2 bases and the V segment lost 4 bases, leaving 8 bases of the junction unmatched. CDR1 and CDR2 from the germline V gene are SGHDN and FVKESK. The CDR3 contains 16 residues. The CDR3: CASSPTGNNPGNTIYF. For the CDR3, the DNA is TGTGCCAGCAGCCCGACAGGGAACAATCCTGGAAACACCATATATTTT. Filled out from reference TRBV14 and TRBJ1-3, the complete variable domain reads EAGVTQFPSHSVIEKGQTVTLRCDPISGHDNLYWYRRVMGKEIKFLLHFVKESKQDESGMPNNRFLAERTGGTYSTLKVQPAELEDSGVYFCASSPTGNNPGNTIYFGEGSWLTVV.

This rearrangement joins TRBV7-6 to TRBJ1-6; 7 bases agree with TRBD1. This CDR3 has 14 amino acids. V lost 3 bases and J lost 10; bases outside the gene matches: 6. Germline lookup yields CDR1 SGHVS and CDR2 FNYEAQ. CDR3 nucleotide sequence: TGTGCCAGCAGCTTCGACAGGGTCGGGTCACCCCTCCACTTT. Its translation: CASSFDRVGSPLHF.

V usage is TRBV15 and J usage is TRBJ1-5; 7 bases match TRBD1. CDR3 length: 13 residues. Germline V CDR1 and CDR2: LNHNV, YYDKDF (reference sequence). V gave up 5 bases and J gave up 5 bases; unmatched junction bases: 3. CDR3 nucleotide sequence: TGTGCCACCAGCGGGGGACAGTATCAGCCCCAGCATTTT. It codes for CATSGGQYQPQHF.

The chain employs TRBV7-2 and TRBJ1-3; D ambiguous. Looked up from germline, CDR1 is SGHTA and CDR2 is FQGNSA. V gave up 3 bases and J gave up 2 bases, with 11 bases separating them. The CDR3 sequence is 15 residues long. The CDR3 sequence: CASSFGRAAGNTIYF. DNA for the CDR3: TGTGCCAGCAGCTTCGGGCGGGCGGCTGGAAACACCATATATTTT.

This clone was seen a few times. In nucleotides, the CDR3 is TGTGCCAGTAGTATAGGCAAAGGGACAGGTTCGGGGAATCAGCCCCAGCATTTT. Its translation is CASSIGKGTGSGNQPQHF. The rearrangement uses TRBV19 and TRBJ1-5; 8 bases align to TRBD1. Germline V CDR1 and CDR2: LNHDA, SQIVND (reference sequence). V lost 1 base and J lost 4; bases outside the gene matches: 12. This CDR3 spans 18 amino acids.

This chain links TRBV19 with TRBJ1-3, with D possibly being TRBD1 (6 bases). The V gene lost 6 bases and the J gene lost 0 bases, with 12 bases spanning the gap. The CDR3 loop spans 15 amino acids. Germline CDR1 LNHDA, CDR2 SQIVND (reference sequence). Here the CDR3 DNA reads TGTGCCAGTAGCTTTGACAGGAGCTCTGGAAACACCATATATTTT. Translated: CASSFDRSSGNTIYF.

This chain uses TRBV11-2 with TRBJ2-7, with 8 bases aligning to TRBD2. Germline CDR1 is SGHAT and CDR2 is FQNNGV. Germline trimming cut 1 base from V and 0 bases from J; bases unmatched to any gene: 2. The CDR3 consists of 15 residues. In nucleotides, the CDR3 is TGTGCCAGCAGCTTAGCGGGGGGGAGCTCCTACGAGCAGTACGTC. Translating it yields CASSLAGGSSYEQYV.

The chain has TRBV11-2 and TRBJ1-6; D might be TRBD1 (5 bases). The V end lost 0 bases, the J end lost 4 bases, and 13 bases lay between the germline ends. The CDR3 is made up of 17 amino acids. Germline values: CDR1 SGHAT, CDR2 FQNNGV. CDR3 amino acids: CASSLDEAGTYNSPLHF. DNA for the CDR3: TGTGCCAGCAGCTTAGACGAGGCAGGGACTTATAATTCACCCCTCCACTTT.

The chain is built from TRBV29-1 and TRBJ2-3; tentative D call: TRBD2 (7 bases). Germline CDR1 and CDR2: SQVTM and ANQGSEA. This CDR3 region has 14 residues. Trimming shortened V by 6 bases and J by 8 bases, and 21 bases separated the two germline ends. In nucleotides, the CDR3 is TGCAGCGTGGCAGGCCGGGGGGCCCCCGGTACGCAGTATTTT. Amino acids: CSVAGRGAPGTQYF.

The chain links TRBV3-1 (or the pseudogene TRBV3-2) to TRBJ2-3; possible D gene TRBD2, 6 bases. The CDR3 runs to 16 residues. Germline-derived CDR1 and CDR2 are LGHDT and YNNKEL (reference sequence). V gave up 7 bases and J gave up 6 bases, with 23 bases separating them. CDR3 sequence: CASTPSASGPWDTQYF. CDR3 DNA: TGTGCCAGCACTCCCTCGGCCAGCGGGCCTTGGGATACGCAGTATTTT.

This sequence joins TRBV28 and TRBJ2-7, with 10 bases fitting TRBD1. The CDR3 sequence is 14 residues long. Germline lookup yields CDR1 MDHEN and CDR2 SYDVKM. J gave up 1 base and V 4 bases, and 1 base lay outside the gene matches. CDR3 in amino acids: CASSSGQGSYEQYV. The CDR3 coding sequence is TGTGCCAGCAGTTCGGGACAGGGGTCCTACGAGCAGTACGTC.

V usage is TRBV5-1 and J usage is TRBJ1-2, with 10 bases identical to TRBD1. The germline gives CDR1 SGHRS, CDR2 YFSETQ. The V gene end was trimmed by 4 bases and the J gene end by 5 bases; junction bases not matched to a gene: 8. There are 15 residues in the CDR3. CDR3 in DNA: TGCGCCAGCAGCCAACGACAGGGGGCGGGGTATGGCTACACCTTC. It translates to CASSQRQGAGYGYTF.

The chain is built from TRBV27 and TRBJ1-2; D gene unclear. The CDR3 spans 14 residues. The V end lost 1 base, the J end lost 0 bases, and 6 bases lay between the germline ends. Germline loops: CDR1 MNHEY, CDR2 SMNVEV (reference sequence). In nucleotides, the CDR3 is TGTGCCAGCAGTTTATACCCAGCTAACTATGGCTACACCTTC. This codes for CASSLYPANYGYTF.

Only a few counts were recorded for this clone. The J gene is TRBJ2-1, the V gene TRBV10-3; 9 bases align to TRBD2. With V trimmed by 10 bases and J by 8 bases, 12 bases remained unmatched. The CDR3 covers 14 residues. Germline CDR1 reads ENHRY; CDR2 reads SYGVKD. CDR3 sequence reads: CATLLAGPGDEQFF. In nucleotides, the CDR3 is TGTGCCACCCTCCTAGCGGGGCCGGGCGATGAGCAGTTCTTC.

The chain has TRBV2 and TRBJ2-7; 9 nucleotides agree with TRBD1. The CDR3 totals 16 residues. Germline assignment: CDR1 SNHLY and CDR2 FYNNEI. Trimming at V came to 4 bases and at J to 3 bases, leaving 10 bases not matched to a gene. CDR3 in DNA: TGTGCCAGCAGTGTAGGGACAGGGACCCCCCTCTACGAGCAGTACGTC. This encodes CASSVGTGTPLYEQYV.

This sequence joins TRBV11-3 and TRBJ2-3; tentatively, D is TRBD1 (5 bases). The CDR3 sequence is 14 residues long. Germline assignment: CDR1 SGHNT and CDR2 YENEEA. The V and J ends lost 0 bases and 1 base respectively, with 5 bases between them. The DNA for the CDR3 is TGTGCCAGCAGCTTAGAAGGGGGCACAGATACGCAGTATTTT. Encoded protein: CASSLEGGTDTQYF. Full variable domain (outside the CDR3, taken from reference TRBV11-3 and TRBJ2-3): EAGVVQSPRYKIIEKKQPVAFWCNPISGHNTLYWYLQNLGQGPELLIRYENEEAVDDSQLPKDRFSAERLKGVDSTLKIQPAELGDSAVYLCASSLEGGTDTQYFGPGTRLTVL.

This clone was found a few times. The rearrangement joins TRBV10-1 to TRBJ1-5, with 12 nucleotides matching TRBD1. V shed 9 bases, J shed 1 base, and the junction held 19 bases outside the gene matches. CDR1 and CDR2 from the germline V gene are WNHNN and SYGVQD (reference sequence). CDR3 length: 20 residues. CDR3 in DNA: TGCGCCAGTCATGCCGGGACAGGGGGCTCGACTCTAGACAGCAATCAGCCCCAGCATTTT. The encoded protein is CASHAGTGGSTLDSNQPQHF.